This TCR beta chain came from a study of T cell repertoires in cytomegalovirus infection. Study context: Indications of both CMV infection and matching HLA type were provided by public TCR beta signatures. Notes on the study in general: The ex vivo response was dominated by HLA-C-restricted CMV-specific TCR beta clonotypes. The study identified carriers of CMV plus the relevant HLA from cumulative public TCR beta family frequency.

This clonotype was observed a few times. Its antigen is currently unknown. CDR1 and CDR2 from the germline V gene are SQVTM and ANQGSEA. The CDR3 has 12 residues. Trimming removed 0 bases at V and 2 bases at J, with 5 bases between. TCRdb re-called the reads with MiXCR, one entry per CDR3 protein. This table has a few hundred thousand distinct CDR3 sequences, around 9% appearing once. The clonotype was recovered from a human donor in good health (CMV status not recorded). Some clones in this sample may be carry-over from other donors' samples. The chain recombines TRBV29-1 with TRBJ2-7, with no clear D. The sample was PBMCs. The CDR3 DNA is TGCAGCGTTGAAGATCGAGCCTACGAGCAGTACTTC. It codes for CSVEDRAYEQYF.